This entry features one TCR beta chain sequence. This clonotype occurred once. It has no known antigen specificity. A junction end diverges from the germline sequence, so it may reflect a read error. Systemically healthy Caucasian individuals from Russia, some 38 in total and aged about 6 to 90 years, were included as donors. Each donor gave approximately 9.4 milliliters of peripheral blood, drawn into EDTA-treated Vacutainer tubes. Ficoll-Paque density-gradient centrifugation was used to isolate PBMCs, with at least 6.5 million obtained per sample. Trizol reagent was used to extract total RNA from PBMCs, with at least 5 micrograms per sample. For every donor, an aliquot of PBMCs went through flow cytometry to measure the percentages of naive CD45RAhigh/CD27high T cells. The library was obtained by 5' RACE. The data were produced on an Illumina HiSeq 2500. A second PCR of roughly 7 to 11 cycles was performed with a sample-barcoded 5' primer and a J-beta primer mix. A unique molecular identifier was introduced onto each TCR beta cDNA molecule by a template-switch 5' adaptor carrying 12 random nucleotides. Each sample yielded at least 2.5 million CDR3-containing paired-end reads. First-strand cDNA was synthesized from all RNA with the Mint cDNA synthesis kit, primed by a TRBC-specific oligonucleotide. Following uracil-DNA glycosylase treatment, all cDNA underwent a first 18-cycle PCR with the universal primers M1SS and BC2_uni_R. The authors processed their data as follows. Each sample was normalized by randomly selecting 1 million high-quality reads, each carrying a distinct molecular identifier. Reads with shared molecular identifiers were discarded instead of being binned into consensus sequences. MiTCR, with a Q25 quality threshold and the strictest error-elimination algorithm, was used for CDR3 identification, clonotype clustering and error correction. A nonparametric unseen species model using Euler transformation provided a lower-bound estimate of total TCR beta diversity. TCRdb took the public reads, trimmed them with fastp at Q25, ran MiXCR for clone calling and kept in-frame beta chains. Identical CDR3 proteins give one entry, which carries the most common genes and DNA. TCRdb, not the authors, supplied the V and J calls. Present in this sample are over a million distinct CDR3 sequences, 42% of which were seen just once. Roughly 3.7% of the sample is taken by the ten largest.

These data come from a study of blood T cells in healthy people across ages (dated by TCRdb to 2014 to 2015). About the study as a whole: In model experiments, template switching captured roughly one uniquely barcoded TCR beta cDNA molecule for every two T cells. Using deep sequencing normalized with unique cDNA molecular identifiers, the study measured how TCR beta repertoire diversity changes with age. Four age groups were formed from the donors: young (average approximately 15 years), middle-aged (approximately 40), aged (more than 55) and long-lived (about 80). Donors of different ages were randomly distributed across sequencing lanes to avoid experimental bias. For two donors (one aged 18 to 29 and one aged 80 or older), the study analyzed two additional independent replicas of 1 million unique cDNA reads from the same blood draw. The research as a whole found: The CMV infection status of donors was not known, potentially confounding age-related changes in expanded clonotypes. The long-lived group showed more naive CD4+ T cells, fewer expanded clones and increased TCR diversity than the aged group, suggesting age selection. Observed TCR beta diversity correlated strongly with the percentage of naive T cells measured by flow cytometry. As age increased, observed TCR beta diversity per million T cells dropped in a roughly linear way, and a significant reduction was already evident by age about 40. Conclusive comparison of naive and antigen-experienced compartments was prevented by the profiling of bulk unsorted PBMCs. Total diversity estimates from one million sequenced T cells were considered lower bounds and underestimates.

The CDR3 sequence holds 17 residues, the cysteine and phenylalanine included. Only the CDR3 DNA stays, 51 bases, in frame from base 1. CDR1 and CDR2 are read off the germline V gene as SGDLS and YYNGEE. The chain links TRBV9 with TRBJ2-2; TRBD2 fits 8 bases in the junction. Source material: blood. This sequence originates from a woman under 30 in good health. The nucleotide sequence is TGTGCCAGCAGCGTAGCAGGAGCGGGGGCCTCCACCGAGGAGCTGTTTTTT. Its translation is CASSVAGAGASTEELFF. Joined to the reference TRBV9 and TRBJ2-2 proteins, this CDR3 gives the full variable domain: DSGVTQTPKHLITATGQRVTLRCSPRSGDLSVYWYQQSLDQGLQFLIQYYNGEERAKGNILERFSAQQFPDLHSELNLSSLELGDSALYFCASSVAGAGASTEELFFGEGSRLTVL.